Following are 18 T cell receptor beta chains from one sample sequenced in a study of blood T cell repertoires in COVID-19. Produced via immunoSEQ multiplex PCR; TCRdb's table is partial and in-frame only. The sample lists roughly 260,000 clones, around 90% occurring once. Sequencing input: PBMCs or T cells enriched from blood (not recorded which). The receptors stem from a human donor in a cohort exposed to, infected with or recovered from COVID-19 (not recorded which). The donor label of this sample is uncertain.

The V call is TRBV19, the J call TRBJ2-5, with TRBD1 identical over 8 bases. J lost 5 bases, V lost 5 bases, and 7 bases had no gene match. The CDR3 is 14 amino acids. Germline CDR1 is LNHDA and CDR2 is SQIVND (reference sequence). The CDR3 region has the DNA TGTGCCAGTAGTGCCCAGGGGGCTTATGAGACCCAGTACTTC. It specifies CASSAQGAYETQYF.

The chain joins TRBV19 to TRBJ2-6; TRBD1 aligns across 9 bases. With V trimmed by 8 bases and J by 4 bases, 3 bases remained unmatched. Germline CDR1 and CDR2: LNHDA and SQIVND (reference sequence). The CDR3 length is 14 residues. DNA of the CDR3: TGTGCCAGTGGGGACAGGGCCGGGGCCAACGTCCTGACTTTC. This codes for CASGDRAGANVLTF.

The V and J genes are TRBV21-1 and TRBJ1-6; the table's D call of TRBD1 was not tested on the DNA. TRBV21-1 is an annotated pseudogene. There are 15 residues in the CDR3. The CDR3 region is CASRSVGAQNSPLHF. The CDR3, as DNA: TGTGCCAGCCGATCTGTGGGGGCGCAGAATTCACCCCTCCACTTT.

The V call is TRBV30, the J call TRBJ1-1; perhaps TRBD1 as D (5 bases). The V end lost 2 bases, the J end lost 0 bases, and 19 bases lay between the germline ends. CDR1 and CDR2 from the germline V gene are GTSNPN and SVGIG (reference sequence). There are 17 residues in the CDR3. The CDR3 spells CAWSNRFIQGMNTEAFF. The CDR3 coding sequence is TGTGCCTGGAGTAATAGGTTTATCCAGGGTATGAACACTGAAGCTTTCTTT.

This chain uses TRBV21-1 with TRBJ2-2; TRBD2 was called by the table and not checked on the DNA. TRBV21-1 is a pseudogene. CDR3 length: 17 amino acids. The CDR3 nucleotides are TGTGCCAGCAGCCCCATTCCTCGAGGCTTCAACACCGGGGAGCTGTTTTTT. Translation gives CASSPIPRGFNTGELFF.

The chain joins TRBV4-1 to TRBJ1-4; D unclear. The CDR3 spans 19 residues. Between the trimmed V and J ends, which lost 0 bases and 0 bases, there was a span of 17 bases. The V gene's germline CDR1 is MGHRA and CDR2 YSYEKL. For the CDR3, the DNA is TGCGCCAGCAGCCAAGAGTTTACGGGGTCCCCCCCAACTAATGAAAAACTGTTTTTT. It specifies CASSQEFTGSPPTNEKLFF.

The genes are TRBV5-6 and TRBJ2-3; a possible D gene is TRBD2 (5 bases). In germline, CDR1 is SGHDT, CDR2 YYEEEE. Trimming left V 2 bases short and J 2 bases short, with 12 bases between. This CDR3 has 15 residues. In DNA form, the CDR3 reads TGTGCCAGCAGCTTTACGGGGTCCCTCACAGATACGCAGTATTTT. It encodes CASSFTGSLTDTQYF.

This sequence joins TRBV18 and TRBJ2-3; 10 positions match TRBD2. Per germline, CDR1 KGHSH and CDR2 LQKENI. This CDR3 is 17 amino acids long. J lost 2 bases, V lost 6 bases, and 11 bases had no gene match. The CDR3 spells CASSAKALAGNTDTQYF. The CDR3 nucleotides are TGTGCCAGCTCCGCTAAGGCACTAGCGGGGAACACAGATACGCAGTATTTT.

The V call is TRBV9, the J call TRBJ1-2; maybe TRBD1 (5 bases). Trimming left V 0 bases short and J 6 bases short, with 15 bases between. CDR3 length: 15 residues. CDR1 and CDR2 (germline): SGDLS, YYNGEE. The CDR3 loop reads CASSVATSQGNGYTF. The DNA for the CDR3 is TGTGCCAGCAGCGTAGCTACCAGCCAGGGAAATGGCTACACCTTC. Full variable domain (rest looked up from reference TRBV9 and TRBJ1-2): DSGVTQTPKHLITATGQRVTLRCSPRSGDLSVYWYQQSLDQGLQFLIQYYNGEERAKGNILERFSAQQFPDLHSELNLSSLELGDSALYFCASSVATSQGNGYTFGSGTRLTVV.

The rearrangement links TRBV6-5 to TRBJ2-7, with TRBD1 matching over 10 bases. CDR3 size: 16 residues. Germline V lookup: CDR1 MNHEY, CDR2 SVGAGI. After removal of 0 bases from V and 4 bases from J, the junction contained 6 bases not matched to a gene. CDR3 sequence: CASSYSRRQGAYEQYF. In DNA form, the CDR3 reads TGTGCCAGCAGTTACTCAAGACGACAGGGGGCGTACGAGCAGTACTTC.

The V gene is TRBV11-2, the J gene TRBJ2-7; D unresolved. The CDR3 extends over 14 amino acids. V was pared by 0 bases and J by 0 bases, with 6 bases between. In germline, CDR1 is SGHAT, CDR2 FQNNGV. The CDR3 DNA reads TGTGCCAGCAGCTTAGATCGGTTCTCCTACGAGCAGTACTTC. As protein: CASSLDRFSYEQYF.

The J gene is TRBJ2-3, the V gene TRBV18, with D perhaps matching TRBD1 (5 bases). Germline V gives CDR1 KGHSH, CDR2 LQKENI. This CDR3 spans 16 amino acids. Trimming left V 1 base short and J 3 bases short, with 14 bases between. CDR3 protein: CASSPRSQGWTDTQYF. CDR3 nucleotide sequence: TGTGCCAGCTCACCACGATCCCAGGGTTGGACAGATACGCAGTATTTT.

A few counts support this clone. J is TRBJ2-1 and V is TRBV6-6; 7 positions agree with TRBD2. CDR3 length: 16 residues. V shed 6 bases, J shed 0 bases, and the junction held 8 bases outside the gene matches. CDR1 is MNHNY, CDR2 SVGAGI, per germline (reference sequence). CDR3 bases: TGTGCCAGCAGCCGCAGCGGGACCAGCTCCTACAATGAGCAGTTCTTC. This gives the protein CASSRSGTSSYNEQFF.

The genes are TRBV19 and TRBJ1-1; D is perhaps TRBD1 (5 bases). This CDR3 spans 15 amino acids. CDR1 and CDR2 from the germline V gene are LNHDA and SQIVND (reference sequence). V lost 5 bases, J lost 1 base, and 14 bases lay in between. The CDR3 bases are TGTGCCAGTAGTCAGGCGGGAGGGGAGAACACTGAAGCTTTCTTT. It is translated as CASSQAGGENTEAFF.

The J gene is TRBJ2-3, the V gene TRBV19; D may be TRBD1 (6 bases). Looked up from germline, CDR1 is LNHDA and CDR2 is SQIVND (reference sequence). The CDR3 covers 14 residues. Trimming pared 6 bases from V and 4 bases from J, leaving 14 bases between. In DNA, the CDR3 is TGTGCCAGTAGACAGGGTGGTGGCTCAGATACGCAGTATTTT. This codes for CASRQGGGSDTQYF.

The V call is TRBV10-3, the J call TRBJ1-4, with 7 bases matching TRBD1. V trimming: 2 bases; J trimming: 3 bases; junction bases outside the gene matches: 3. CDR1 is ENHRY and CDR2 is SYGVKD in the germline V gene. The CDR3 has 15 amino acids. DNA of the CDR3: TGTGCCATCAGTGAGAAAGGGGGCCCTAATGAAAAACTGTTTTTT. Protein product: CAISEKGGPNEKLFF.

The V call is TRBV9, the J call TRBJ2-1, with 16 bases lining up with TRBD2. CDR3 length: 16 amino acids. CDR1 is SGDLS, CDR2 YYNGEE, per germline. The ends lost 3 bases at V and 5 bases at J; junction bases unmatched: 2. CDR3 DNA sequence: TGTGCCAGCAGCGAGGGACTAGCGGGGGGGAACAATGAGCAGTTCTTC. Its protein product is CASSEGLAGGNNEQFF.

The chain recombines TRBV15 with TRBJ2-1, with 7 positions matching TRBD1. Losses at the gene ends were 0 bases for V and 6 bases for J; bases not matched to a gene: 5. Germline V gene lookup returns CDR1 LNHNV and CDR2 YYDKDF (reference sequence). The CDR3 extends over 15 amino acids. The CDR3 coding sequence is TGTGCCACCAGCAGAGATTCAGGGGGTGGCAATGAGCAGTTCTTC. Translation gives CATSRDSGGGNEQFF.